This entry lists 12 T cell receptor beta chains sequenced from one sample in a study of shared clonotypes between healthy human individuals. Profiling relied on immunoSEQ multiplex PCR, and the TCRdb table lists in-frame clones only, not all of them. Among nearly 1,000,000 clones listed, about three quarters were seen once. The sequenced material came from memory CD4+ T cells sorted from blood. Subset specified: CD45RA-negative fraction. These receptors came from a man aged 18 to 30 in good health.

This clone was observed a single time. V usage is TRBV5-1 and J usage is TRBJ1-6; maybe TRBD1 (5 bases). Germline V lookup: CDR1 SGHRS, CDR2 YFSETQ. The CDR3 totals 15 residues. Trimming took 4 bases from V and 5 from J, leaving 13 bases between them. CDR3 DNA: TGCGCCAGCAGCGGTGAACCAGGGCATAATTCACCCCTCCACTTT. Its protein product is CASSGEPGHNSPLHF.

The genes are TRBV6-6 and TRBJ2-7, with TRBD1 identical over 7 bases. V was clipped by 6 bases and J by 4 bases; unmatched bases: 12. CDR3 length equals 15 residues. CDR1 and CDR2 (germline): MNHNY, SVGAGI (reference sequence). CDR3 loop: CASSETAGGNYEQYF. The CDR3 nucleotides are TGTGCCAGCAGCGAAACCGCAGGGGGAAATTACGAGCAGTACTTC.

This rearrangement joins TRBV6-1 to TRBJ2-2, with a possible D match to TRBD1 (6 bases). The germline CDR1 and CDR2 sequences are MNHNS and SASEGT. V gave up 0 bases and J gave up 0 bases, with 14 bases separating them. This CDR3 spans 18 amino acids. This CDR3 reads CASSEAPVGAPNTGELFF. The CDR3 coding sequence is TGTGCCAGCAGTGAAGCCCCGGTGGGGGCCCCGAACACCGGGGAGCTGTTTTTT.

This clone was counted ten times or more. The genes are TRBV2 and TRBJ2-3; 7 bases line up with TRBD1. The junction had 2 bases not matched to a gene; V was cut back by 4 bases and J by 4 bases. The CDR3 length is 13 residues. Germline V gene sequence: CDR1 SNHLY, CDR2 FYNNEI. In DNA, the CDR3 is TGTGCCAGCAGTGGACAGGGCCCAGATACGCAGTATTTT. Translating gives CASSGQGPDTQYF.

The chain combines TRBV5-1 with TRBJ2-5; maybe TRBD1 (7 bases). With 7 bases removed from V and 1 base from J, the gap between germline ends came to 11 bases. This CDR3 has 13 residues. Germline loops: CDR1 SGHRS, CDR2 YFSETQ. CDR3 amino acids: CASRGTAQETQYF. For the CDR3, the DNA is TGCGCCAGCCGGGGGACAGCCCAAGAGACCCAGTACTTC.

This clone appeared once. The junction and the germline gene differ at one end; a read error may be behind it. J is TRBJ2-7 and V is TRBV7-7; TRBD1 matches at 9 bases. The CDR3 length is 15 residues. From germline, CDR1 is SSHAT and CDR2 FNYEAQ (reference sequence). The CDR3 DNA sequence: TGTGCTAGCAGCAAGAGGACAGGGGATCAATCCGAGCAGTACTTC. Its translation is CASSKRTGDQSEQYF.

V and J are TRBV29-1 and TRBJ2-5; no clear D gene. Trimming took 7 bases from V and 5 from J, leaving 11 bases between them. The V gene's germline CDR1 is SQVTM and CDR2 ANQGSEA. This CDR3 comprises 11 residues. The CDR3 loop is CSAVPAETQYF. CDR3 sequence (DNA): TGCAGCGCTGTGCCGGCGGAGACCCAGTACTTC.

The V and J genes are TRBV5-1 and TRBJ2-3; 9 bases are shared with TRBD1. The V and J ends lost 4 bases and 3 bases, in that order; junction bases with no gene match: 6. Germline V gives CDR1 SGHRS, CDR2 YFSETQ. CDR3 size: 15 residues. The CDR3 here is CASSEPGQGTDTQYF. CDR3 DNA: TGCGCCAGCAGCGAACCGGGACAGGGTACAGATACGCAGTATTTT.

This chain uses TRBV7-2 with TRBJ1-1; D is unclear. Looked up from germline, CDR1 is SGHTA and CDR2 is FQGNSA. The CDR3 runs 17 residues. Trimming took off 1 base at V and 6 bases at J, with 21 bases between the two ends. The CDR3 is CASSLELSYFVIPEAFF. The DNA for the CDR3 is TGTGCCAGCAGCTTAGAATTATCTTATTTTGTAATCCCTGAAGCTTTCTTT.

This clone was picked up one time. The chain couples TRBV4-1 to TRBJ2-2; TRBD1 or TRBD2 may be the D gene (6 bases each). V gave up 0 bases and J gave up 0 bases, with 8 bases separating them. The length of the CDR3 is 16 residues. Per the germline V gene, CDR1 is MGHRA and CDR2 is YSYEKL. CDR3 bases: TGCGCCAGCAGCCAAGAAGGGGGGACGAACACCGGGGAGCTGTTTTTT. Translated, it gives CASSQEGGTNTGELFF.

The V gene is TRBV5-1, the J gene TRBJ1-1; 9 bases are a match to TRBD1. J was trimmed by 11 bases and V by 3 bases; bases with no gene match: 8. This CDR3 is 13 amino acids long. Germline CDR1 SGHRS, CDR2 YFSETQ. The DNA for the CDR3 is TGCGCCAGCAGCTCAATAACAGGGGGCGACGCTTTCTTT. Its translation is CASSSITGGDAFF.

This clone has a single count. The chain links TRBV4-1 to TRBJ2-4; 10 nucleotides align to TRBD2. Trimming at V came to 2 bases and at J to 0 bases, leaving 4 bases not matched to a gene. CDR3 length: 17 residues. Germline assignment: CDR1 MGHRA and CDR2 YSYEKL. The CDR3 nucleotides read TGCGCCAGCAGCCAACCGACTAGCGGGCTAGCCAAAAACATTCAGTACTTC. Its translation is CASSQPTSGLAKNIQYF.